The T cell receptor (beta chain) under discussion was sequenced for a study of blood T cell repertoires in COVID-19 (dated by TCRdb to the early 2020s). Some background on the complete study: Samples covering the acute and convalescent phases of COVID-19 were provided by collaborators in the United States, Italy and Spain. The material from the prospective study consisted of cDNA or gDNA derived from T cells, B-cell-depleted T cells, or PBMCs. The dataset comprised deeply sampled blood TCRbeta repertoires from subjects exposed to, actively infected with, or recovered from COVID-19. The repertoires were released in a freely available public database meant as a resource for research on the immune response to SARS-CoV-2. The samples were drawn from the first 160 participants of the ongoing ImmuneRACE study and from roughly 1,300 subjects provided by 6 global collaborators. The sample metadata nearly always contained a de-identified subject ID, COVID-19 status, age in years and sex. Where available, HLA class I and class II types were taken from metadata supplied by the sample provider and were not determined by assay-based typing.

Per the germline V gene, LGHNA is the CDR1 and YNFKEQ is the CDR2. V is cut back by 0 bases and J by 5 bases, with 9 bases in the junction unmatched. Reading from cysteine to phenylalanine, the CDR3 counts 18 amino acids. Only the CDR3 part of the read is kept: 54 bases, read in frame from the first base. The immunoSEQ Assay, a bias-controlled multiplex PCR, was used to amplify TCRbeta CDR3 regions from genomic DNA. On the study's bioinformatics: The number of nucleated cells in each sample was estimated from the amplification of reference gene primers within the assay. To quantify the absolute abundance of each unique TCRbeta CDR3 rearrangement, sequence reads were collapsed and filtered. For each sample, productive Simpson clonality was calculated as the square root of Simpson's diversity index over productive rearrangements. Here the immuneACCESS table is served through TCRdb, limited to in-frame sequences with V and J called. Missing clones are a known gap in these copies; in checked studies unresolved V genes cover under half, and the rest lacks a known reason. V and J calls and clone size are given by that table; D and trimming were obtained from the DNA. The sample records tens of thousands of clones, about 80% of which are singletons. The top ten clones comprise approximately 30% of the sample.

Whole blood was collected in K2EDTA tubes by collaborating institutions according to the institutions' own protocols. For TCRbeta analysis, collaborators shipped samples in one of three forms: frozen whole blood, isolated PBMCs, or DNA extracted from either of those sample types. About this clone itself: Its antigen remains undetermined. Base qualities are missing; no much larger clone stands one base away.

Beyond this particular receptor, the publication reports: Clinical and demographic metadata were provided uncurated, with the amount varying by source and participant.

The sequenced material came from peripheral blood. The receptor comes from a man aged 65 to 85 with acute or convalescent COVID-19. Rearrangement joined TRBV4-2 to TRBJ2-5; 13 central bases correspond to TRBD2. The DNA sequence reads TGTGCCAGCAGCCAAGATCAACTAGCGGGAGGGTTGGGGGAGACCCAGTACTTC. The resulting protein is CASSQDQLAGGLGETQYF.